This is a list of T cell receptor beta chains from one sample in a study of blood T cell repertoires in COVID-19. Data came from immunoSEQ multiplex PCR; TCRdb stores just in-frame clones and leaves some out. The table records about 64,000 clones, around four fifths of them present only once. The material sequenced was peripheral blood. Receptors were obtained from a man in his 60s with COVID-19, enrolled during active disease. CDR3s leave out the opening cysteine and the closing phenylalanine or tryptophan.

v_call	j_call	cdr3_aa
TRBV2	TRBJ1-4	ASKKQGRNEKLF
TRBV12-3/TRBV12-4	TRBJ2-7	ASSPDGGGEQY
TRBV19	TRBJ1-3	ASSPVTGISGNTIY
TRBV6-5	TRBJ1-2	ASIEREPPSYT
TRBV3-1/TRBV3-2	TRBJ2-1	ASSLQLGTSFRNEQF
TRBV30	TRBJ2-1	AWSVMTSNEQF
TRBV5-6	TRBJ2-6	ASSLGISGANVLT
TRBV3-1/TRBV3-2	TRBJ2-1	ASSQGGPSSYNEQF
TRBV12-3/TRBV12-4	TRBJ1-2	ASTDSLPYGYT
TRBV19	TRBJ1-1	ASWDREAEAF
TRBV27	TRBJ1-2	ASSLRQGSANYGYT
TRBV3-1/TRBV3-2	TRBJ2-7	ASSRIAKEQY
TRBV6-5	TRBJ1-3	ASRGRSSGNTIY
TRBV6-5	TRBJ1-4	ASRSGRTNEKLF
TRBV6-1	TRBJ2-2	ASSLRTGGTGELF
TRBV28	TRBJ2-6	ASSLIVGANVLT
TRBV28	TRBJ1-2	ASSLSVGNYGYT
TRBV7-9	TRBJ2-7	ASSQRIGGEQY
TRBV5-5	TRBJ1-4	ASSGGEDEKLF
TRBV5-6	TRBJ2-5	ASSFPITAGGIQETQY
TRBV5-1	TRBJ2-3	ASQRAGAEDTQY
TRBV18	TRBJ2-3	ASSMSADTQY
TRBV11-3	TRBJ2-3	ASSFGVTSTDTQY
TRBV2	TRBJ1-1	ASSAVENTEAF
TRBV7-3	TRBJ2-1	ASTSGGAYNEQF
TRBV5-4	TRBJ2-1	ASSLAQAFSYNEQF
TRBV27	TRBJ2-5	ASSLRLAGETQY
TRBV19	TRBJ2-3	ATGDIGQGPDTQY
TRBV4-1	TRBJ1-2	ASSQGLSGIGYGYT
TRBV6-5	TRBJ1-4	ASRRLIPNEKLF
TRBV20-1	TRBJ2-3	SASPRGQGPDTQY
TRBV6-5	TRBJ2-7	ASTRTGASYEQY
TRBV2	TRBJ1-5	ASSIRDRLNQPQH
TRBV24-1	TRBJ2-1	ATSDPPRFEQF
TRBV5-4	TRBJ2-1	ASSLGVTSDEQF
TRBV20-1	TRBJ2-3	SASRGTGSDTQY
TRBV29-1	TRBJ1-1	SAPGQGNLNTEAF
TRBV25-1	TRBJ2-7	ASNDLSSYEQY
TRBV9	TRBJ2-3	ASSVAGRDTDTQY
TRBV10-3	TRBJ2-7	AIKSGKGGEQY
TRBV10-3	TRBJ2-1	AITPGGNYNEQF
TRBV13	TRBJ1-6	ASSWRQASVSYNSPLH
TRBV30	TRBJ2-5	AGGRRETQY
TRBV15	TRBJ1-1	ATSRDRDRTVSF
TRBV6-5	TRBJ2-1	ASSHGTSGRNEQF
TRBV4-2	TRBJ1-4	ASSQPGLTNEKLF
TRBV3-1/TRBV3-2	TRBJ1-1	ASTTTGVNPEAF
TRBV19	TRBJ1-5	ASSIEDRQPQH
TRBV7-9	TRBJ2-7	ASSFGSIDEQY
TRBV5-6	TRBJ2-7	ASSLRTGTYEQY
TRBV18	TRBJ2-5	ASSPPTSGGSETQY
TRBV14	TRBJ2-3	ASSQAVIDTQY
TRBV19	TRBJ1-1	ASREGRGRALNTEAF
TRBV28	TRBJ2-7	ASSRLAGYEQY
TRBV4-2	TRBJ2-3	ASKAGSDTQY
TRBV3-1/TRBV3-2	TRBJ2-1	ASSPGTSPYNEQF
TRBV29-1	TRBJ2-5	SVLLAGATETQY
TRBV6-5	TRBJ2-7	ASSKPPAGVGEQY
TRBV11-2	TRBJ2-3	ASSFLAGGPRGDTQY
TRBV12-3/TRBV12-4	TRBJ2-7	ASGLQEWGEQY